These T cell receptor beta chains were read from a single sample in a study of shared clonotypes between healthy human individuals. Clones were read by immunoSEQ multiplex PCR, and TCRdb kept only the in-frame ones, dropping some. Of roughly 2.5 million clones listed, around 94% are singletons. Sequenced sample: naive CD4+ T cells sorted from blood. All receptors derive from a man between 18 and 29 years old in good health. The CDR3 runs from the conserved cysteine through the conserved F or W. The D gene is left open where the match is weak. Clone sizes are given selectively: once, few, many, or a class where the clone is expanded.

J gene: TRBJ2-5
D gene: -
V gene: TRBV4-3
clone size: -
CDR3 protein: CASSQEARNRETQYF
CDR3 DNA: TGCGCCAGCAGCCAAGAGGCCAGGAACCGAGAGACCCAGTACTTC

J gene: TRBJ2-1
D gene: -
V gene: TRBV11-1
clone size: once
CDR3 protein: CASSLSSYNEQFF
CDR3 DNA: TGTGCCAGCAGCTTATCGAGCTACAATGAGCAGTTCTTC

J gene: TRBJ1-1
D gene: -
V gene: TRBV7-9
clone size: -
CDR3 protein: CASSLTALPTEAFF
CDR3 DNA: TGTGCCAGCAGCTTAACGGCCCTTCCGACTGAAGCTTTCTTT

J gene: TRBJ1-5
D gene: -
V gene: TRBV6-1
clone size: -
CDR3 protein: CASSDLGSNQPQHF
CDR3 DNA: TGTGCCAGCAGTGACCTGGGTAGCAATCAGCCCCAGCATTTT

J gene: TRBJ2-1
D gene: TRBD2
V gene: TRBV18
clone size: -
CDR3 protein: CASSPGLVEKQFF
CDR3 DNA: TGTGCCAGCTCACCAGGACTAGTGGAAAAGCAGTTCTTC

J gene: TRBJ1-2
D gene: TRBD1
V gene: TRBV19
clone size: -
CDR3 protein: CASRTLDRSYGYTF
CDR3 DNA: TGTGCCAGTAGGACGTTGGACAGGAGTTATGGCTACACCTTC

J gene: TRBJ2-4
D gene: TRBD1
V gene: TRBV5-6
clone size: -
CDR3 protein: CASSLQGAAKNIQYF
CDR3 DNA: TGTGCCAGCAGCTTGCAGGGGGCGGCCAAAAACATTCAGTACTTC

J gene: TRBJ1-1
D gene: -
V gene: TRBV2
clone size: -
CDR3 protein: CASTSALEAFF
CDR3 DNA: TGTGCCAGCACCTCAGCTCTTGAAGCTTTCTTT

J gene: TRBJ2-1
D gene: -
V gene: TRBV11-3
clone size: once
CDR3 protein: CASSLDGGEQFF
CDR3 DNA: TGTGCCAGCAGCTTAGATGGCGGGGAGCAGTTCTTC

J gene: TRBJ1-5
D gene: TRBD1
V gene: TRBV2
clone size: -
CDR3 protein: CASKGQGGGNQPQHF
CDR3 DNA: TGTGCCAGCAAGGGACAGGGAGGGGGCAATCAGCCCCAGCATTTT

J gene: TRBJ2-3
D gene: TRBD2
V gene: TRBV5-8
clone size: -
CDR3 protein: CASSLVSSGSRSDTQYF
CDR3 DNA: TGTGCCAGCAGCTTGGTGTCGAGCGGGAGCAGATCGGATACGCAGTATTTT

J gene: TRBJ2-1
D gene: -
V gene: TRBV6-5
clone size: -
CDR3 protein: CASSYYGLSSYNEQFF
CDR3 DNA: TGTGCCAGCAGTTACTATGGGCTTAGCTCCTACAATGAGCAGTTCTTC

J gene: TRBJ2-7
D gene: -
V gene: TRBV18
clone size: once
CDR3 protein: CASSPPRRPYEQYF
CDR3 DNA: TGTGCCAGCTCACCACCGAGGAGACCCTACGAGCAGTACTTC

J gene: TRBJ2-5
D gene: -
V gene: TRBV5-1
clone size: -
CDR3 protein: CASSLALSGQETQYF
CDR3 DNA: TGCGCCAGCAGCTTGGCCCTTAGCGGCCAAGAGACCCAGTACTTC

J gene: TRBJ2-7
D gene: -
V gene: TRBV29-1
clone size: -
CDR3 protein: CSVRQTDRYEQYF
CDR3 DNA: TGCAGCGTCCGACAAACAGACCGCTACGAGCAGTACTTC

J gene: TRBJ1-6
D gene: TRBD1
V gene: TRBV2
clone size: -
CDR3 protein: CASKGTVNSPLHF
CDR3 DNA: TGTGCCAGCAAAGGGACAGTGAATTCACCCCTCCACTTT

J gene: TRBJ2-2
D gene: -
V gene: TRBV27
clone size: -
CDR3 protein: CASSFEEHSNTGELFF
CDR3 DNA: TGTGCCAGCAGTTTTGAGGAACACTCGAACACCGGGGAGCTGTTTTTT

J gene: TRBJ2-2
D gene: -
V gene: TRBV2
clone size: -
CDR3 protein: CASRRGTTNTGELFF
CDR3 DNA: TGTGCCAGCAGAAGAGGGACAACGAACACCGGGGAGCTGTTTTTT

J gene: TRBJ1-2
D gene: -
V gene: TRBV30
clone size: once
CDR3 protein: CAWSVSPVGYGYTF
CDR3 DNA: TGTGCCTGGAGTGTATCACCCGTAGGTTATGGCTACACCTTC

J gene: TRBJ2-1
D gene: TRBD2
V gene: TRBV4-3
clone size: -
CDR3 protein: CASSQVLAGGPGRDEQFF
CDR3 DNA: TGCGCCAGCAGCCAAGTTCTAGCGGGAGGGCCGGGGAGGGATGAGCAGTTCTTC

J gene: TRBJ1-1
D gene: -
V gene: TRBV29-1
clone size: -
CDR3 protein: CSVLGGGDTEAFF
CDR3 DNA: TGCAGCGTTCTCGGGGGAGGGGACACTGAAGCTTTCTTT

J gene: TRBJ2-6
D gene: -
V gene: TRBV14
clone size: -
CDR3 protein: CASSQAGDSKSSGANVLTF
CDR3 DNA: TGTGCCAGCAGCCAAGCGGGGGACAGCAAAAGCTCTGGGGCCAACGTCCTGACTTTC

J gene: TRBJ1-4
D gene: TRBD1
V gene: TRBV2
clone size: -
CDR3 protein: CASGGQGNEKLFF
CDR3 DNA: TGTGCCAGCGGGGGACAGGGTAATGAAAAACTGTTTTTT

J gene: TRBJ2-1
D gene: TRBD1
V gene: TRBV19
clone size: -
CDR3 protein: CASRDDRGANEQFF
CDR3 DNA: TGTGCCAGTAGAGACGACAGGGGGGCCAATGAGCAGTTCTTC

J gene: TRBJ2-1
D gene: TRBD2
V gene: TRBV5-8
clone size: -
CDR3 protein: CASSLDFGGLAADEQFF
CDR3 DNA: TGTGCCAGCAGCTTGGATTTTGGGGGACTAGCGGCCGATGAGCAGTTCTTC

J gene: TRBJ1-2
D gene: -
V gene: TRBV28
clone size: -
CDR3 protein: CASSVRGPANYGYTF
CDR3 DNA: TGTGCCAGCAGTGTCCGGGGCCCTGCTAACTATGGCTACACCTTC

J gene: TRBJ1-1
D gene: -
V gene: TRBV18
clone size: -
CDR3 protein: CASSPVGVNTEAFF
CDR3 DNA: TGTGCCAGCTCACCCGTGGGAGTTAACACTGAAGCTTTCTTT

J gene: TRBJ1-4
D gene: -
V gene: TRBV9
clone size: -
CDR3 protein: CASSISGDGNEKLFF
CDR3 DNA: TGTGCCAGCAGCATATCCGGAGACGGAAATGAAAAACTGTTTTTT

J gene: TRBJ2-4
D gene: TRBD2
V gene: TRBV28
clone size: -
CDR3 protein: CASSTAGRAAKNIQYF
CDR3 DNA: TGTGCCAGCAGCACCGCGGGGAGGGCGGCCAAAAACATTCAGTACTTC

J gene: TRBJ2-1
D gene: TRBD2
V gene: TRBV18
clone size: -
CDR3 protein: CASSPRTSGSGVDNEQFF
CDR3 DNA: TGTGCCAGCTCACCACGGACTAGCGGGAGTGGGGTGGACAATGAGCAGTTCTTC

J gene: TRBJ2-5
D gene: -
V gene: TRBV20-1
clone size: -
CDR3 protein: CSASMGETQYF
CDR3 DNA: TGCAGTGCTAGCATGGGAGAGACCCAGTACTTC

J gene: TRBJ2-5
D gene: TRBD2
V gene: TRBV29-1
clone size: -
CDR3 protein: CSVERGGETQYF
CDR3 DNA: TGCAGCGTTGAACGGGGGGGAGAGACCCAGTACTTC

J gene: TRBJ2-7
D gene: -
V gene: TRBV6-1
clone size: -
CDR3 protein: CASRLVIYEQYF
CDR3 DNA: TGTGCCAGCAGACTAGTCATCTACGAGCAGTACTTC

J gene: TRBJ2-7
D gene: TRBD2
V gene: TRBV29-1
clone size: -
CDR3 protein: CSVDSGTSGGYEQYF
CDR3 DNA: TGCAGCGTCGACTCCGGGACTAGCGGGGGGTACGAGCAGTACTTC

J gene: TRBJ2-1
D gene: -
V gene: TRBV10-3
clone size: -
CDR3 protein: CAISDSQNEQFF
CDR3 DNA: TGTGCCATCAGTGACTCCCAAAATGAGCAGTTCTTC

J gene: TRBJ2-1
D gene: -
V gene: TRBV11-3
clone size: -
CDR3 protein: CASSLGSRSNEQFF
CDR3 DNA: TGTGCCAGCAGCTTAGGATCTAGGAGTAATGAGCAGTTCTTC

J gene: TRBJ2-2
D gene: TRBD1
V gene: TRBV9
clone size: -
CDR3 protein: CASSVAGGSKTGELFF
CDR3 DNA: TGTGCCAGCAGCGTCGCAGGGGGCTCGAAGACCGGGGAGCTGTTTTTT

J gene: TRBJ2-4
D gene: TRBD1
V gene: TRBV19
clone size: -
CDR3 protein: CASSIDVLQGANIQYF
CDR3 DNA: TGTGCCAGTAGTATAGACGTCCTACAGGGGGCAAACATTCAGTACTTC

J gene: TRBJ1-3
D gene: -
V gene: TRBV7-9
clone size: -
CDR3 protein: CASSLTDSLTTIYF
CDR3 DNA: TGTGCCAGCAGCTTAACGGATTCGCTCACCACCATATATTTT

J gene: TRBJ1-1
D gene: TRBD1
V gene: TRBV27
clone size: -
CDR3 protein: CASSPWTGSNTEAFF
CDR3 DNA: TGTGCCAGCAGTCCATGGACAGGCTCGAACACTGAAGCTTTCTTT

J gene: TRBJ1-5
D gene: -
V gene: TRBV30
clone size: -
CDR3 protein: CAWSVLRGGLGQPQHF
CDR3 DNA: TGTGCCTGGAGTGTACTCCGAGGGGGGCTGGGTCAGCCCCAGCATTTT

J gene: TRBJ2-4
D gene: TRBD1
V gene: TRBV5-1
clone size: -
CDR3 protein: CASSLVQGLAKNIQYF
CDR3 DNA: TGCGCCAGCAGCTTGGTACAGGGGCTAGCCAAAAACATTCAGTACTTC

J gene: TRBJ2-3
D gene: TRBD2
V gene: TRBV6-5
clone size: -
CDR3 protein: CASSITSGTDTQYF
CDR3 DNA: TGTGCCAGCAGTATCACTAGCGGGACAGATACGCAGTATTTT